This TCR beta chain was recorded in a study of graft-versus-host responses after intestinal transplantation. For the study at large: Among the recipients, transplants were multivisceral, liver-intestinal, or isolated intestinal. All recipients got anti-thymocyte globulin induction, then tacrolimus and steroids for three to four years. Findings and limits, study-wide: Early post-transplant HvG declines tracked with peak circulating GvH clone levels.

Details on this clone: Its specificity is unknown.

Measured with immunoSEQ multiplex PCR; TCRdb has only the in-frame clones, and not every one. The sample shows around 30,000 clones, 60% to 85% of them seen only once. Intraepithelial and lamina propria lymphocytes were isolated from graft specimens. The CDR3 extends over 16 amino acids. Germline CDR1 is SGDLS and CDR2 is YYNGEE. The V gene end was trimmed by 4 bases and the J gene end by 0 bases; junction bases not matched to a gene: 7. The clonotype originates from a human patient who received an intestinal transplant, so some T cells may come from the graft donor. The chain carries TRBV9 and TRBJ2-3; 8 bases align to TRBD2. Material: ileum tissue, obtained 98 days after intestinal transplantation. This chain's CDR3 is CASSPRGGTSTDTQYF. CDR3 nucleotides: TGTGCCAGCAGCCCTCGGGGGGGGACTAGCACAGATACGCAGTATTTT.